This T cell receptor (beta chain) was documented in a study of T cell responses to AZD1222 COVID-19 vaccine. As regards this clone: The antigen remains unidentified.

TCRdb's copy holds only in-frame clones and misses some; the assay was immunoSEQ multiplex PCR. The table includes about 200,000 clones, approximately 90% detected once. Overall study findings and caveats: After two AZD1222 doses, spike-specific TCR breadth and depth rose versus day 0. The number of AZD1222 recipients seropositive at baseline was only five or six. Clonal diversity may have been underestimated, and the donors were mostly white British, with more females than males. There were repertoire samples only from the period after the peak T cell response.

Sequenced material: peripheral blood, taken 28 days after the second AZD1222 dose. The sequence derives from an adult who received the AZD1222 COVID-19 vaccine.

This CDR3 reads CASPTREPKGYTF. The CDR3 DNA is TGTGCCAGTCCAACGAGGGAGCCGAAAGGCTACACCTTC. The V call is TRBV19, the J call TRBJ1-2; D not certain. Trimming took off 8 bases at V and 8 bases at J, with 18 bases between the two ends. The CDR3 has 13 amino acids. The germline gives CDR1 LNHDA, CDR2 SQIVND (reference sequence).